Detailed here is one T cell receptor beta chain. Its antigen is currently unknown. TCRdb fed the reads into MiXCR, producing one record per CDR3 protein. The data contain about 700,000 distinct CDR3 sequences, around 35% of them singletons. The length of the CDR3 is 15 residues. V gave up 2 bases and J gave up 1 base, with 8 bases separating them. Germline V lookup: CDR1 SGHVS, CDR2 FNYEAQ. This entry is derived from a study of T cell repertoires in cytomegalovirus infection. Study as a whole: Indications came from public TCR beta signatures; they pointed to CMV infection and to a matching HLA type.

Study-wide results and caveats: The ex vivo response was dominated by HLA-C-restricted CMV-specific TCR beta clonotypes.

The receptor comes from a human donor in good health (CMV status not recorded). Some clones in this sample may be carry-over from other donors' samples. V is TRBV7-6 and J is TRBJ2-2; D is undetermined. This sample comprised cultured PBMCs, obtained from culture after CMV antigen stimulation. CDR3 nucleotide sequence: TGTGCCAGCAGCTTAAAGGCAGGGAACACCGGGGAGCTGTTTTTT. Its translation is CASSLKAGNTGELFF.